A single sample gave rise to the 18 T cell receptor beta chains below, sequenced in a study of blood T cells in healthy people across ages. It was with a sample-barcoded 5' primer and a J-beta primer mix that a second PCR of roughly 6 to 12 cycles was run. TCRdb used MiXCR to reprocess the 5' RACE reads, holding one entry per CDR3 protein. The sample contains 1.5 million to 2 million distinct CDR3 sequences, 25% to 30% of which appear only once. Source material: blood. All receptors come from a young woman in good health.

This clonotype was counted many times. V and J are TRBV29-1 and TRBJ2-5; 7 bases are shared with TRBD1. The CDR3 runs 11 residues. Trimming at V came to 7 bases and at J to 4 bases, leaving 3 bases not matched to a gene. Per germline, CDR1 SQVTM and CDR2 ANQGSEA. In DNA form, the CDR3 reads TGCAGCGGTGGGACAGTAGAGACCCAGTACTTC. It yields the protein CSGGTVETQYF.

This clonotype occurred once. The rearrangement links TRBV28 to TRBJ2-1, with a possible D match to TRBD1 (6 bases). V gave up 3 bases and J gave up 0 bases, with 9 bases separating them. This CDR3 comprises 15 residues. Germline loops: CDR1 MDHEN, CDR2 SYDVKM. DNA of the CDR3: TGTGCCAGCAGTTTCTCGGACAGCTCCTACAATGAGCAGTTCTTC. Encoded protein: CASSFSDSSYNEQFF.

The rearrangement uses TRBV20-1 and TRBJ2-5, with D perhaps TRBD2 (5 bases). From germline, CDR1 is DFQATT and CDR2 SNEGSKA (reference sequence). Trimming took off 6 bases at V and 0 bases at J, with 11 bases between the two ends. CDR3 length equals 13 residues. The CDR3 DNA follows: TGCAGTGCAGCTCGGGGATACCAAGAGACCCAGTACTTC. Its translation is CSAARGYQETQYF.

This chain connects TRBV12-3 or TRBV12-4 to TRBJ2-1; 7 nucleotides align to TRBD2. The J call may be wrong; the DNA end is better matched by TRBJ2-7. CDR3 length: 14 residues. The CDR3 is CASSTSGKYNEQYF. Written as DNA, the CDR3 is TGTGCCAGCTCGACGAGCGGGAAGTATAATGAGCAGTACTTC.

In this sample, this clonotype turned up many times. This sequence joins TRBV12-3 or TRBV12-4 and TRBJ2-6; D tentatively fits TRBD1 or TRBD2 (5 bases each). The CDR3 consists of 16 residues. The V end lost 8 bases, the J end lost 4 bases, and 18 bases lay between the germline ends. CDR3 sequence (DNA): TGTGCCAGCGGGGTATTGAGGGGTTTCGGGGCCAACGTCCTGACTTTC. Translated, it gives CASGVLRGFGANVLTF.

J is TRBJ2-1 and V is TRBV12-1; no check of the table's D call, TRBD1, against the DNA was made. TRBV12-1 is flagged as a pseudogene. The CDR3 is 15 amino acids. The CDR3 loop reads CACPPRDRSYNEQFF. CDR3 nucleotides: TGTGCCTGCCCCCCTCGGGACCGGTCCTACAATGAGCAGTTCTTC.

This chain connects TRBV7-9 to TRBJ2-4; TRBD2 is a possible D gene (7 bases). The CDR3 totals 16 residues. V was trimmed by 5 bases and J by 2 bases, leaving 16 bases between them. The V gene's germline CDR1 is SEHNR and CDR2 FQNEAQ (reference sequence). CDR3 residues: CASSPSGGGSKNIQYF. The CDR3 region has the DNA TGTGCCAGCAGCCCTAGCGGAGGGGGGTCCAAAAACATTCAGTACTTC.

The chain uses TRBV29-1 and TRBJ1-2; 7 bases line up with TRBD1. CDR1 and CDR2 (germline): SQVTM, ANQGSEA. Unmatched junction bases numbered 7, after V lost 8 bases and J lost 4 bases. This CDR3 is built from 12 residues. CDR3 protein: CSTDRDGYGYTF. The CDR3 region has the DNA TGCAGCACAGACAGGGACGGCTATGGCTACACCTTC.

The chain combines TRBV30 with TRBJ2-1; D is uncertain. CDR3 size: 13 residues. The germline V and J ends were trimmed by 4 bases and 3 bases, with 10 bases remaining between them. The germline CDR1 and CDR2 sequences are GTSNPN and SVGIG (reference sequence). Here the CDR3 reads CAWTRLNYNEQFF. In DNA, the CDR3 is TGTGCCTGGACCCGCCTAAACTACAATGAGCAGTTCTTC.

This clonotype was counted at least ten times. This chain connects TRBV11-2 to TRBJ2-7; 7 bases are shared with TRBD2. Germline values: CDR1 SGHAT, CDR2 FQNNGV. The ends lost 5 bases at V and 3 bases at J; junction bases unmatched: 4. The CDR3 covers 13 residues. CDR3 nucleotides: TGTGCCAGCAGCGTGAGCGGGGTCTACGAGCAGTACTTC. Amino acid sequence: CASSVSGVYEQYF.

This clonotype was recorded a few times. The chain combines TRBV7-9 with TRBJ2-1; tentatively, D is TRBD2 (5 bases). With 4 bases removed from V and 6 bases from J, the gap between germline ends came to 16 bases. CDR1 SEHNR and CDR2 FQNEAQ come from the germline V gene (reference sequence). This CDR3 is built from 15 residues. The CDR3 coding sequence is TGTGCCAGCAGCTCCAGGTTTATAGCGCCCAATGAGCAGTTCTTC. This gives the protein CASSSRFIAPNEQFF.

This chain connects TRBV4-1 to TRBJ2-1, with D possibly matching TRBD2 (6 bases). Germline CDR1 MGHRA, CDR2 YSYEKL. Trimming removed 5 bases from V and 5 bases from J, with 13 bases in between. The CDR3 contains 14 residues. DNA of the CDR3: TGCGCCAGCAGCTCCGGGACTGAGAACAATGAGCAGTTCTTC. Amino acids: CASSSGTENNEQFF.

The J gene is TRBJ1-2, the V gene TRBV6-2 or TRBV6-3; D might be TRBD1 (5 bases). Trimming removed 2 bases from V and 3 bases from J, with 7 bases in between. CDR1 is MNHEY, CDR2 SVGEGT, per germline. The CDR3 is 13 residues long. The CDR3 DNA follows: TGTGCCAGCAGTTACGGAGGGGACTATGGCTACACCTTC. Translating it yields CASSYGGDYGYTF.

J is TRBJ2-3 and V is TRBV10-3; D might be TRBD2 (5 bases). From germline, CDR1 is ENHRY and CDR2 SYGVKD. This CDR3 is built from 12 residues. The V end lost 8 bases, the J end lost 1 base, and 7 bases lay between the germline ends. The CDR3 sequence is CAIGRGTDTQYF. The CDR3 DNA follows: TGTGCCATCGGGCGGGGCACAGATACGCAGTATTTT.

This clonotype appeared many times. The rearrangement uses TRBV29-1 and TRBJ2-7, with TRBD1 identical over 10 bases. The CDR3 extends over 15 amino acids. The germline V gene encodes CDR1 SQVTM and CDR2 ANQGSEA. V gave up 4 bases and J gave up 2 bases; unmatched junction bases: 8. The chain's CDR3 is CSVVSGQGGAYEQYF. As DNA, the CDR3 is TGCAGCGTTGTAAGCGGACAGGGGGGAGCCTACGAGCAGTACTTC.

Points on this clonotype: A much more abundant neighbour one base away suggests this may be a read error. J is TRBJ2-4 and V is TRBV3-1, with D perhaps matching TRBD1 (6 bases). Trimming cost V 5 bases and J 13 bases, with 18 bases left between them. The length of the CDR3 is 13 residues. CDR1 and CDR2 (germline): LGHDT, YNNKEL (reference sequence). The CDR3 DNA reads as TGTGCCAGCAGCTACAACCAGGGGTGGGAGCAGTACTTC. Its protein product is CASSYNQGWEQYF.

The chain links TRBV6-1 to TRBJ1-4, with D tentatively TRBD1 (6 bases). Germline V lookup: CDR1 MNHNS, CDR2 SASEGT. V shed 1 base and J shed 8 bases, with 20 bases lying between them. The CDR3 extends over 17 amino acids. The CDR3 sequence is CASSEEIQGPKEEKLFF. Here the CDR3 DNA reads TGTGCCAGCAGTGAAGAAATACAGGGACCCAAAGAGGAAAAACTGTTTTTT.

This clonotype was seen a few times. The V and J genes are TRBV12-5 and TRBJ1-5; D gene ambiguous. Germline assignment: CDR1 LGHNT and CDR2 FRNRAP. V was shortened by 7 bases and J by 0 bases, with 10 bases between the two germline ends. The CDR3 runs to 14 residues. CDR3 nucleotides: TGTGCTAGTGAACCTCCGGGTAGCAATCAGCCCCAGCATTTT. Protein sequence: CASEPPGSNQPQHF. The complete variable domain, with remaining parts taken from reference TRBV12-5 and TRBJ1-5, reads DARVTQTPRHKVTEMGQEVTMRCQPILGHNTVFWYRQTMMQGLELLAYFRNRAPLDDSGMPKDRFSAEMPDATLATLKIQPSEPRDSAVYFCASEPPGSNQPQHFGDGTRLSIL.